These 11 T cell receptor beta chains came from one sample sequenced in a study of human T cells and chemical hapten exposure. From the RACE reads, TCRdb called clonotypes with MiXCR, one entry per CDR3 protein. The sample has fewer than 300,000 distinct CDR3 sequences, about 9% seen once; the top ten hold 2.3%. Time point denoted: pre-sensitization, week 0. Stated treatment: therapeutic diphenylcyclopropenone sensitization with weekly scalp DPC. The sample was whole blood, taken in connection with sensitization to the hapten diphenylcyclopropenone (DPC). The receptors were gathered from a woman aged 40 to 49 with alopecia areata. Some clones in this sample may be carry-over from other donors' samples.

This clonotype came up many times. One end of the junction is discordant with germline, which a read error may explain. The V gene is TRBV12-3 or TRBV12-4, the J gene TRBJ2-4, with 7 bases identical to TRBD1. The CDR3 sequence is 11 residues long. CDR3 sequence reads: CASSLTGPLVF. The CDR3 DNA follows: TGTGCCAGCAGTTTGACAGGGCCTTTGGTCTTC.

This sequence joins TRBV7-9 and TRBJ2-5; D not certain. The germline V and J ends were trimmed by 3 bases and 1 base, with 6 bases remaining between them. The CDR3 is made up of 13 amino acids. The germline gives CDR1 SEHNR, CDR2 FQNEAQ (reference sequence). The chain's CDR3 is CASSFDTQETQYF. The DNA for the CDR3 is TGTGCCAGCAGCTTCGACACCCAAGAGACCCAGTACTTC. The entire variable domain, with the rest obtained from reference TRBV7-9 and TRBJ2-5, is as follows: DTGVSQNPRHKITKRGQNVTFRCDPISEHNRLYWYRQTLGQGPEFLTYFQNEAQLEKSRLLSDRFSAERPKGSFSTLEIQRTEQGDSAMYLCASSFDTQETQYFGPGTRLLVL.

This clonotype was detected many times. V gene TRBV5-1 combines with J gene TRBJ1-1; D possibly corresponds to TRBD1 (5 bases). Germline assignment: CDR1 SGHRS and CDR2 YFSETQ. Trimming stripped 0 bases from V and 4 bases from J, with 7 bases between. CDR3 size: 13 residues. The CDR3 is CASSLGDGTEAFF. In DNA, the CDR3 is TGCGCCAGCAGCTTGGGGGACGGCACTGAAGCTTTCTTT.

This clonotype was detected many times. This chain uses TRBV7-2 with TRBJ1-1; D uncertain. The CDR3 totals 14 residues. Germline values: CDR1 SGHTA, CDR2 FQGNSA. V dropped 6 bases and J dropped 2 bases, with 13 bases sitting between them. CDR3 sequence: CASRPIKGNTEAFF. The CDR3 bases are TGTGCCAGCAGACCAATAAAGGGAAACACTGAAGCTTTCTTT.

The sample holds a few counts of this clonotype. For the CDR3, the DNA is TGTGCCAGCAGCGTAGAGCAGGGGCAGGACACTGAAGCTTTCTTT. This gives the protein CASSVEQGQDTEAFF. The J gene is TRBJ1-1, the V gene TRBV9; TRBD1 might be the D (6 bases). Germline CDR1 and CDR2: SGDLS and YYNGEE. The ends were cut back, 0 bases at V and 3 bases at J, with 12 bases in the middle. The CDR3 totals 15 residues.

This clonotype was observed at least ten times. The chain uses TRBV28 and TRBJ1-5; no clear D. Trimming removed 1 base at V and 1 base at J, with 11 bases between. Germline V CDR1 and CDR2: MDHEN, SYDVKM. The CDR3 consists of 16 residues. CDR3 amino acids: CASSLSGPESNQPQHF. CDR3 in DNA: TGTGCCAGCAGTTTATCGGGCCCTGAGAGCAATCAGCCCCAGCATTTT.

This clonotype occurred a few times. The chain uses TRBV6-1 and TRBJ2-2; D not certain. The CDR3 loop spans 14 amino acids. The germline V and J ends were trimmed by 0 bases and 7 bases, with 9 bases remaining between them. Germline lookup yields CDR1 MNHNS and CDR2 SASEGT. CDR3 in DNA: TGTGCCAGCAGTGAAGCGGTCGCCGGCGGGGAGCTGTTTTTT. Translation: CASSEAVAGGELFF.

This chain's CDR3 is CSVNDPSANPGYTF. CDR3 nucleotides: TGCAGCGTTAATGACCCCTCGGCCAATCCTGGCTACACCTTC. The chain uses TRBV29-1 and TRBJ1-2; D uncertain. The CDR3 length is 14 residues. V was shortened by 5 bases and J by 7 bases, with 20 bases between the two germline ends. Germline V gene lookup returns CDR1 SQVTM and CDR2 ANQGSEA.

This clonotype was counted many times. DNA of the CDR3: TGCGCCAGCAGCCAAGGAGCGCGGAATCAGCCCCAGCATTTT. Protein product: CASSQGARNQPQHF. The chain recombines TRBV4-3 with TRBJ1-5; D gene ambiguous. This CDR3 has 14 residues. The germline gives CDR1 LGHNA, CDR2 YSLEER. Trimming cost V 1 base and J 4 bases, with 8 bases left between them.

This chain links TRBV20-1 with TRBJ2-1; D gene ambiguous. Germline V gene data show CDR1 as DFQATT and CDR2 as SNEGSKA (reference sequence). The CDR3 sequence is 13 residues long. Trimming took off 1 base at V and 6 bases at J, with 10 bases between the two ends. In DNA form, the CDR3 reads TGCAGTGCTAGAGGGCAGGTGGTCAATGAGCAGTTCTTC. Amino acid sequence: CSARGQVVNEQFF.

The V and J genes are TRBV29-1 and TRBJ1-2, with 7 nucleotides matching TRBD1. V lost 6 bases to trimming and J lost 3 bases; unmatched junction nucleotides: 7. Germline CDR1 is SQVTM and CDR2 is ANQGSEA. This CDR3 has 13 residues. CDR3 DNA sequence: TGCAGCGTGGGGACAGTTAGGGACTATGGCTACACCTTC. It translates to CSVGTVRDYGYTF.